This T cell receptor beta chain was captured in a study of OX40 agonist ivuxolimab in advanced cancers. At the level of the study: A male proportion of under 90% was recorded, with mean age roughly 62 years and range about 23 to 80.

Libraries were prepared by immunoSEQ multiplex PCR; TCRdb keeps only in-frame clonotypes and omits some of them. The sample consists of approximately 70,000 clones, 87% of them appearing once. Of note for this clone: Its antigen is not identified.

Study findings and constraints: Both CD4+ and CD8+ T cell populations in blood had undergone clonal expansion by week 6 at 0.1 to 3.0 mg/kg. Several nonresponders also turned out to have low normalized T-cell clonal expansion.

CDR1 is SNHLY, CDR2 FYNNEI, per germline. The CDR3 spans 15 residues. The V gene end was trimmed by 6 bases and the J gene end by 1 base; junction bases not matched to a gene: 8. The sequencing here drew on CD4+ or CD8+ T cells sorted from blood, taken in a trial of the OX40 agonist ivuxolimab. The chain uses TRBV2 and TRBJ2-7; 8 bases agree with TRBD1. The clonotype originates from an adult with an advanced solid tumor such as melanoma, head and neck, liver or kidney cancer. The CDR3 sequence is CASRNDRGLSYEQYF. CDR3 in DNA: TGTGCCAGCAGAAACGACAGGGGTCTTTCCTACGAGCAGTACTTC.